Described below is a single T cell receptor beta chain sequence and its context. The data are from a study of blood T cell repertoires in COVID-19. Looking at the study overall: Samples representing acute and convalescent COVID-19 were sourced from the United States, Italy and Spain. PBMCs, B-cell-depleted T cells, or T cells provided the cDNA or gDNA that made up the material.

Germline assignment: CDR1 MNHNS and CDR2 SASEGT. The CDR3 length is 15 residues. V was shortened by 2 bases and J by 10 bases, with 18 bases between the two germline ends. Methods used by the authors: Counts of nucleated cells, estimated from reference gene primer amplification, were obtained. Assay used: immunoSEQ multiplex PCR; TCRdb lists only in-frame clones, some missing. Clone size and the V and J calls come from that table; the DNA yielded D and trimming. The sample records about 150,000 clones, under 80% being singletons. Material for sequencing was peripheral blood. This clonotype originated in a man in his 60s with acute or convalescent COVID-19. The chain couples TRBV6-1 to TRBJ2-1; tentatively, D is TRBD2 (6 bases). CDR3 in amino acids: CASSEREAGREEQFF. CDR3 DNA sequence: TGTGCCAGCAGTGAAAGGGAGGCAGGCCGGGAAGAGCAGTTCTTC.